This T cell receptor (beta chain) was found in a study of early T cells in non-severe SARS-CoV-2 infection. Study-level information: Sequencing of unsorted whole blood was done on bulk RNA, leaving chains unpaired. Study conclusions and caveats: There was a bias toward anti-spike CD8 responses in VDJdb matching, which missed private and CD4 specificities.

Unique molecular identifiers tagged individual cDNA molecules. Using its own MiXCR run on the 5' RACE reads, TCRdb lists one record per CDR3 protein. The sample includes more than 45,000 distinct CDR3 sequences, around 12% of them seen just once. About this clonotype: What it binds is unknown.

Germline assignment: CDR1 MDHEN and CDR2 SYDVKM. The ends were cut back, 8 bases at V and 0 bases at J, with 7 bases in the middle. This CDR3 contains 12 residues. The gene calls are TRBV28 and TRBJ1-1, with D uncertain. This TCR came from an adult who was a healthcare worker with PCR-confirmed SARS-CoV-2 infection or an uninfected control (not recorded which). The sequenced sample was whole blood. CDR3 loop: CASGIMNTEAFF. The CDR3 DNA reads TGTGCCAGCGGAATAATGAACACTGAAGCTTTCTTT.